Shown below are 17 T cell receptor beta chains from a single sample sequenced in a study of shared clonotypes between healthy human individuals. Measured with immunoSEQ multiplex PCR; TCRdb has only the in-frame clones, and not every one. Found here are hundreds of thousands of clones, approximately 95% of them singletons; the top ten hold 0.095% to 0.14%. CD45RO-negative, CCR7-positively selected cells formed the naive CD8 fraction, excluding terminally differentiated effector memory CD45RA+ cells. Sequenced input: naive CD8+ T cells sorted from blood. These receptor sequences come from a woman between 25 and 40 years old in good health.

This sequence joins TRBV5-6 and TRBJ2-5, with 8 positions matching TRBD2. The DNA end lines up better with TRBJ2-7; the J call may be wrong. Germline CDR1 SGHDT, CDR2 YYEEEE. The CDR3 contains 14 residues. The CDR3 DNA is TGTGCCAGCAGCTTGGAAGCGGGAGCTCCCGAGCAGTACTTC. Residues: CASSLEAGAPEQYF.

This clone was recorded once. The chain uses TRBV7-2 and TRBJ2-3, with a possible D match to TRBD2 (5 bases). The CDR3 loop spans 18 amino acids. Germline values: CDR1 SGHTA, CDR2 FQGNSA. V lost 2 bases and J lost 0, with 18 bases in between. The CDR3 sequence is CASSLPVVARLSTDTQYF. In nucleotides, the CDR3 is TGTGCCAGCAGCTTACCCGTCGTAGCGAGACTTAGCACAGATACGCAGTATTTT.

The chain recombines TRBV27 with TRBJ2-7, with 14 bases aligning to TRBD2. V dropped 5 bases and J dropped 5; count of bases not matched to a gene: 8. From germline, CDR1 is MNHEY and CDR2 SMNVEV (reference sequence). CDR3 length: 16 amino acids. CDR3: CASSPGTSGSRDEQYF. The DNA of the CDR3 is TGTGCCAGCAGTCCAGGGACTAGCGGGAGTCGGGACGAGCAGTACTTC.

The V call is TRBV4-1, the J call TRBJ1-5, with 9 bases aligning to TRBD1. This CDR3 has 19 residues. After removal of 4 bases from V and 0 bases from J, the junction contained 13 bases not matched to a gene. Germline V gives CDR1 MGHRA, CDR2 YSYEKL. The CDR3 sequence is CASSLTPPGQGYSNQPQHF. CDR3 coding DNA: TGCGCCAGCAGCCTAACGCCGCCGGGACAGGGCTATAGCAATCAGCCCCAGCATTTT.

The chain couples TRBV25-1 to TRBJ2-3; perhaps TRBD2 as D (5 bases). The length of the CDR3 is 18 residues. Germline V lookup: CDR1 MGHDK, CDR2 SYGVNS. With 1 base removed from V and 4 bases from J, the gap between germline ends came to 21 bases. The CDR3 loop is CASSESVRRAGFADTQYF. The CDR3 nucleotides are TGTGCCAGCAGTGAATCGGTCCGACGGGCGGGTTTCGCAGATACGCAGTATTTT.

CDR3 nucleotide sequence: TGTGCCAGCAGATCCTACCCCCAGGGTGCGGATACGCAGTATTTT. This gives the protein CASRSYPQGADTQYF. The rearrangement uses TRBV28 and TRBJ2-3, with D maybe TRBD1 (5 bases). Trimming took off 6 bases at V and 6 bases at J, with 19 bases between the two ends. Germline CDR1 MDHEN, CDR2 SYDVKM. This CDR3 has 15 amino acids.

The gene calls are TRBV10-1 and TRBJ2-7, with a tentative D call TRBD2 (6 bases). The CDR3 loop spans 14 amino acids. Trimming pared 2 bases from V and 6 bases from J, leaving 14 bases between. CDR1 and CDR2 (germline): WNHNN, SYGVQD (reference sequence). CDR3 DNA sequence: TGCGCCAGCAGTGAGAAGAGGATGGGGGGCGAGCAGTACTTC. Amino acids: CASSEKRMGGEQYF.

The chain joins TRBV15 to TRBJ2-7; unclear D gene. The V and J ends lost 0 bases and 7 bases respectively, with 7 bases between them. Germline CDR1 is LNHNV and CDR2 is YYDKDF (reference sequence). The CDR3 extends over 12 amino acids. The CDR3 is CATSREGIEQYF. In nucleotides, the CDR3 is TGTGCCACCAGCAGAGAGGGGATAGAGCAGTACTTC.

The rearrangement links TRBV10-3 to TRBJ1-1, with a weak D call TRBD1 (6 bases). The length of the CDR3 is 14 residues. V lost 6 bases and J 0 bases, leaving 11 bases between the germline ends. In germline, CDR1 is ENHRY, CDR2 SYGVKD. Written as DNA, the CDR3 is TGTGCCATCAGGAACAGGGATATGAACACTGAAGCTTTCTTT. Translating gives CAIRNRDMNTEAFF.

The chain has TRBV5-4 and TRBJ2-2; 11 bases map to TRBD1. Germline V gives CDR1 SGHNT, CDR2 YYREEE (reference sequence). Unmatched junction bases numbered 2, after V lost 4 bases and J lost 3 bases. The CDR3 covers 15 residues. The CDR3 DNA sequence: TGTGCCAGCAGCGGGGGACAGGGGGACACCGGGGAGCTGTTTTTT. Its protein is CASSGGQGDTGELFF.

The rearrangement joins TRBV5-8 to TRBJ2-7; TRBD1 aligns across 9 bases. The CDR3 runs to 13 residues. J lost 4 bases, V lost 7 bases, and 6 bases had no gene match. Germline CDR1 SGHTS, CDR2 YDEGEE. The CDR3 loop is CASFLGQGYEQYF. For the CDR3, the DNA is TGTGCCAGCTTCTTGGGACAGGGTTACGAGCAGTACTTC.

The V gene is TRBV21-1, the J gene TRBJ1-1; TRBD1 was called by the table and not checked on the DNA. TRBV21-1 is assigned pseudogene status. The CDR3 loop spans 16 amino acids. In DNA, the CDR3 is TGTGCCAGCAGCATAAAGTGTATACAGGGGAACACTGAAGCTTTCTTT. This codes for CASSIKCIQGNTEAFF.

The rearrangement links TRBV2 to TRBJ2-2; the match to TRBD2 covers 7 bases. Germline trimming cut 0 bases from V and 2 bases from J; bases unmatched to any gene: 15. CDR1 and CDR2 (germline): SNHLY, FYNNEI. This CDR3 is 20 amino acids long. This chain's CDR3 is CASSEATGLAWGGNTGELFF. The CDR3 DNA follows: TGTGCCAGCAGTGAAGCGACGGGACTTGCCTGGGGGGGAAACACCGGGGAGCTGTTTTTT. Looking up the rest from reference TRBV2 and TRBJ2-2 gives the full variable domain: EPEVTQTPSHQVTQMGQEVILRCVPISNHLYFYWYRQILGQKVEFLVSFYNNEISEKSEIFDDQFSVERPDGSNFTLKIRSTKLEDSAMYFCASSEATGLAWGGNTGELFFGEGSRLTVL.

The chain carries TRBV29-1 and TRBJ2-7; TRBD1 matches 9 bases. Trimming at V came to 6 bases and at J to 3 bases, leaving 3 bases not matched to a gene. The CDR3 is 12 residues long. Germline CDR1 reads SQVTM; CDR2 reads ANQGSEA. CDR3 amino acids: CSVTDRGYEQYF. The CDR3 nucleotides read TGCAGCGTCACGGACAGGGGCTACGAGCAGTACTTC.

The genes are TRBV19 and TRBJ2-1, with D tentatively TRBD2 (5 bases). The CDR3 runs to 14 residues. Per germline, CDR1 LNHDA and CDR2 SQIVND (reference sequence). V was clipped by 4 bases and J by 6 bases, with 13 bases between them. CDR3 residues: CASSNVGLTNEQFF. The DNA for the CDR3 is TGTGCCAGTAGTAATGTTGGACTTACCAATGAGCAGTTCTTC.

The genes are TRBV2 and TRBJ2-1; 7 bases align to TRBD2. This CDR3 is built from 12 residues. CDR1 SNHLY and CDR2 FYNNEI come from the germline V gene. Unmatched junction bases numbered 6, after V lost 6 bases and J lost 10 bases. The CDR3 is CASRASGLEQFF. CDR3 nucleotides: TGTGCCAGCAGGGCTAGCGGTTTAGAGCAGTTCTTC.

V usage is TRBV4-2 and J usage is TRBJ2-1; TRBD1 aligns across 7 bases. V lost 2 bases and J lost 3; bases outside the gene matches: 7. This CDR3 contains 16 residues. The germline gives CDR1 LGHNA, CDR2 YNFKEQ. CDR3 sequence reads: CASSQTVPGGYNEQFF. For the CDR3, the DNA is TGTGCCAGCAGCCAAACCGTTCCAGGGGGCTACAATGAGCAGTTCTTC.